A selection of T cell receptor beta chains follows, all from one sample in a study of Ad26.COV2.S vaccination and SARS-CoV-2 variants. Assay used: immunoSEQ multiplex PCR; TCRdb lists only in-frame clones, some missing. The table has about 350,000 clones, roughly 85% seen once. Sample: peripheral blood, taken in a trial of Ad26.COV2.S vaccine versus placebo. The receptors derive from a person between 18 and 60 years old who received the Ad26.COV2.S COVID-19 vaccine or a placebo. CDR3s include the opening cysteine and the closing phenylalanine or tryptophan. Each record gives: D gene, J gene, clone size, V gene, CDR3 DNA, CDR3 protein. The D gene is left open where the match is weak. Size values are once, few and many counts, or a class for expanded clones, and some rows have none.

d_call: TRBD1
j_call: TRBJ2-7
clone_size: .
v_call: TRBV7-9
cdr3_nt: TGTGCCAGCAGCTCAACAGGGGGCTACGAGCAGTACTTC
cdr3_aa: CASSSTGGYEQYF

d_call: .
j_call: TRBJ2-3
clone_size: .
v_call: TRBV5-1
cdr3_nt: TGCGCCAGCAGCTCTCTTTCTCCCTCGGATACGCAGTATTTT
cdr3_aa: CASSSLSPSDTQYF

d_call: TRBD2
j_call: TRBJ2-1
clone_size: .
v_call: TRBV19
cdr3_nt: TGTGCCAGTAGTATCCTTGCGGGGGGGACATACAATGAGCAGTTCTTC
cdr3_aa: CASSILAGGTYNEQFF

d_call: .
j_call: TRBJ2-7
clone_size: .
v_call: TRBV10-3
cdr3_nt: TGTGCCATCAGTGAGTCGGGATACGAGCAGTACTTC
cdr3_aa: CAISESGYEQYF

d_call: .
j_call: TRBJ2-7
clone_size: .
v_call: TRBV5-8
cdr3_nt: TGTGCCAGCAGCTTGTATGTTACGGATTCCTACGAGCAGTACTTC
cdr3_aa: CASSLYVTDSYEQYF

d_call: .
j_call: TRBJ2-1
clone_size: .
v_call: TRBV19
cdr3_nt: TGTGCCAGTAGTACACTCACAGGGGCGGGGAATGAGCAGTTCTTC
cdr3_aa: CASSTLTGAGNEQFF

d_call: TRBD1
j_call: TRBJ2-1
clone_size: .
v_call: TRBV27
cdr3_nt: TGTGCCAGCAGTTTAGTCCGGGGACAGGGGGCGGGCAATGAGCAGTTCTTC
cdr3_aa: CASSLVRGQGAGNEQFF

d_call: .
j_call: TRBJ2-5
clone_size: .
v_call: TRBV10-1
cdr3_nt: TGCGCCAGCAGTGAGCGGGGTCAAGAGACCCAGTACTTC
cdr3_aa: CASSERGQETQYF

d_call: .
j_call: TRBJ2-1
clone_size: .
v_call: TRBV5-1
cdr3_nt: TGCGCCAGCAGCTTGCAACGGGGGAATGAGCAGTTCTTC
cdr3_aa: CASSLQRGNEQFF

d_call: TRBD1
j_call: TRBJ2-3
clone_size: .
v_call: TRBV5-4
cdr3_nt: TGTGCCAGCAGCTTAGGGACAGACACAGATACGCAGTATTTT
cdr3_aa: CASSLGTDTDTQYF

d_call: .
j_call: TRBJ2-7
clone_size: .
v_call: TRBV18
cdr3_nt: TGTGCCAGCTCGCAGGACTATACCGCCTACGAGCAGTACTTC
cdr3_aa: CASSQDYTAYEQYF

d_call: .
j_call: TRBJ2-7
clone_size: .
v_call: TRBV9
cdr3_nt: TGTGCCAGCAGTTCTCCCGGGATCGCCTACGAGCAGTACTTC
cdr3_aa: CASSSPGIAYEQYF

d_call: .
j_call: TRBJ2-5
clone_size: .
v_call: TRBV5-4
cdr3_nt: TGTGCCAGCAGCTTGGCCACGCTGGGGACCCAGTACTTC
cdr3_aa: CASSLATLGTQYF

d_call: .
j_call: TRBJ2-7
clone_size: .
v_call: TRBV30
cdr3_nt: TGTGCCTGGAGCCAAGGACACACAGGTTACAGCGAGCAGTACTTC
cdr3_aa: CAWSQGHTGYSEQYF

d_call: TRBD1
j_call: TRBJ2-7
clone_size: .
v_call: TRBV6-5
cdr3_nt: TGTGCCAGCCGACAGGGTTACGAGCAGTACTTC
cdr3_aa: CASRQGYEQYF

d_call: .
j_call: TRBJ1-1
clone_size: .
v_call: TRBV4-3
cdr3_nt: TGCGCCAGCACCAAACAGGGTCGCGCTGAAGCTTTCTTT
cdr3_aa: CASTKQGRAEAFF

d_call: TRBD1
j_call: TRBJ1-2
clone_size: .
v_call: TRBV5-6
cdr3_nt: TGTGCCAGCAGCTTGGTACAGGGGGCAGGGGGCTACACCTTC
cdr3_aa: CASSLVQGAGGYTF

d_call: TRBD2
j_call: TRBJ2-3
clone_size: .
v_call: TRBV27
cdr3_nt: TGTGCCAGCAACCGAAGCCCTAGCGGGGGGGCAGAAGATACGCAGTATTTT
cdr3_aa: CASNRSPSGGAEDTQYF

d_call: .
j_call: TRBJ2-7
clone_size: .
v_call: TRBV5-1
cdr3_nt: TGCGCCAGCAGCTTTGGGGCCTACGAGCAGTACTTC
cdr3_aa: CASSFGAYEQYF

d_call: .
j_call: TRBJ2-7
clone_size: .
v_call: TRBV2
cdr3_nt: TGTGCCAGCAGTGAAGGAGACCTAGCCTACGAGCAGTACTTC
cdr3_aa: CASSEGDLAYEQYF

d_call: .
j_call: TRBJ2-1
clone_size: .
v_call: TRBV27
cdr3_nt: TGTGCCAGCAGTTTATGGGGTCGGGAGCAGTTCTTC
cdr3_aa: CASSLWGREQFF

d_call: TRBD1
j_call: TRBJ1-2
clone_size: .
v_call: TRBV19
cdr3_nt: TGTGCCAGTAGTATGAGGCAGGGGGCGCGTGGCTACACCTTC
cdr3_aa: CASSMRQGARGYTF

d_call: TRBD1
j_call: TRBJ2-7
clone_size: .
v_call: TRBV4-3
cdr3_nt: TGCGCCAGCAGCCCGAGGGGGACAGGGGACGAGCAGTACTTC
cdr3_aa: CASSPRGTGDEQYF

d_call: .
j_call: TRBJ2-7
clone_size: .
v_call: TRBV21-1
cdr3_nt: TGTGCCAGCAGCAAAAAGGGTCAGTGCGAGCAGTACTTC
cdr3_aa: CASSKKGQCEQYF

d_call: .
j_call: TRBJ1-2
clone_size: .
v_call: TRBV3-1/TRBV3-2
cdr3_nt: TGTGCCAGCAGCCAGGGAGGTGGGACAACCCGCTTCGGCTACACCTTC
cdr3_aa: CASSQGGGTTRFGYTF

d_call: TRBD1
j_call: TRBJ2-7
clone_size: .
v_call: TRBV9
cdr3_nt: TGTGCCAGCAGCGTGACAGGGAACTCCTACGAGCAGTACTTC
cdr3_aa: CASSVTGNSYEQYF

d_call: .
j_call: TRBJ2-7
clone_size: .
v_call: TRBV27
cdr3_nt: TGTGCCAGCACCCGACAGGGAGGCCTTCACGAGCAGTACTTC
cdr3_aa: CASTRQGGLHEQYF

d_call: TRBD1
j_call: TRBJ1-1
clone_size: .
v_call: TRBV5-1
cdr3_nt: TGCGCCAGCAGCCCTCGGACAGGGTCTATCACTGAAGCTTTCTTT
cdr3_aa: CASSPRTGSITEAFF

d_call: TRBD1
j_call: TRBJ2-7
clone_size: .
v_call: TRBV2
cdr3_nt: TGTGCCAGCAGTGGATACAGGGGTTCCTACGAGCAGTACTTC
cdr3_aa: CASSGYRGSYEQYF

d_call: .
j_call: TRBJ1-2
clone_size: .
v_call: TRBV7-9
cdr3_nt: TGTGCCAGCGGAGAGTTGGCAGGGCCCATCTATGGCTACACCTTC
cdr3_aa: CASGELAGPIYGYTF

d_call: .
j_call: TRBJ2-7
clone_size: .
v_call: TRBV5-4
cdr3_nt: TGTGCCAGCAGCTGGGGGGACCGAGGATGGAGTGAGCAGTACTTC
cdr3_aa: CASSWGDRGWSEQYF

d_call: .
j_call: TRBJ2-7
clone_size: .
v_call: TRBV5-5
cdr3_nt: TGTGCCAGCAGCTTGGCCGGGGGATCCTACGAGCAGTACTTC
cdr3_aa: CASSLAGGSYEQYF

d_call: TRBD1
j_call: TRBJ2-7
clone_size: .
v_call: TRBV6-1
cdr3_nt: TGTGCCAGCAGTGACCCAGCCGGGACAGGGAATTACGAGCAGTACTTC
cdr3_aa: CASSDPAGTGNYEQYF

d_call: .
j_call: TRBJ1-1
clone_size: .
v_call: TRBV3-1/TRBV3-2
cdr3_nt: TGTGCCAGCAGCCAAAATCTCGGATACCCTAAGACTGAAGCTTTCTTT
cdr3_aa: CASSQNLGYPKTEAFF

d_call: .
j_call: TRBJ2-7
clone_size: .
v_call: TRBV5-1
cdr3_nt: TGCGCCAGCAGCTTAGACGTACCGTACGAGCAGTACTTC
cdr3_aa: CASSLDVPYEQYF

d_call: .
j_call: TRBJ2-7
clone_size: few
v_call: TRBV19
cdr3_nt: TGTGCCAGTAGTACCCCCCGACAGGCCCTAAACTACGAGCAGTACTTC
cdr3_aa: CASSTPRQALNYEQYF

d_call: TRBD2
j_call: TRBJ2-3
clone_size: .
v_call: TRBV2
cdr3_nt: TGTGCCAGCAACCCGGGACTAGCGGGGGGGTGGACAGATACGCAGTATTTT
cdr3_aa: CASNPGLAGGWTDTQYF

d_call: TRBD1
j_call: TRBJ2-7
clone_size: .
v_call: TRBV30
cdr3_nt: TGTGCCTGGAGTGTACCTAGGACAGGGGGTTACGAGCAGTACTTC
cdr3_aa: CAWSVPRTGGYEQYF

d_call: .
j_call: TRBJ2-7
clone_size: .
v_call: TRBV6-5
cdr3_nt: TGTGCCAGCAGTTACTACCAGGGGACCTACGAGCAGTACTTC
cdr3_aa: CASSYYQGTYEQYF

d_call: .
j_call: TRBJ2-7
clone_size: .
v_call: TRBV5-1
cdr3_nt: TGCGCCAGCAGCTTGGAGGGGGGCTACTCCTACGAGCAGTACTTC
cdr3_aa: CASSLEGGYSYEQYF

d_call: .
j_call: TRBJ2-3
clone_size: .
v_call: TRBV9
cdr3_nt: TGTGCCAGCAGCGTAGACGCAGGGGCAGATACGCAGTATTTT
cdr3_aa: CASSVDAGADTQYF

d_call: TRBD1
j_call: TRBJ2-7
clone_size: .
v_call: TRBV7-9
cdr3_nt: TGTGCCAGCAGCTTAGTAGGGGGGACAGGGGGCCCCTACGAGCAGTACTTC
cdr3_aa: CASSLVGGTGGPYEQYF

d_call: .
j_call: TRBJ1-1
clone_size: .
v_call: TRBV5-1
cdr3_nt: TGCGCCAGCAGTTTTGGAGGGATTGCCCGGCTGTCTGAAGCTTTCTTT
cdr3_aa: CASSFGGIARLSEAFF

d_call: .
j_call: TRBJ2-1
clone_size: once
v_call: TRBV7-9
cdr3_nt: TGTGCCAGCAGCTTAGAAGGGGGGGCTGACTCCTACAATGAGCAGTTCTTC
cdr3_aa: CASSLEGGADSYNEQFF